This TCR beta chain was documented in a study of T cells after yellow fever vaccination. Study-wide findings and caveats: Post-booster samples contained most primary-vaccination clones (approximately 95% CD4, around 90% CD8). The CD4 compartment and the CD8 compartment contained a small share of clonotypes in common.

The CDR3 totals 16 residues. The ends were cut back, 5 bases at V and 4 bases at J, with 17 bases in the middle. CDR1 is SEHNR and CDR2 is FQNEAQ in the germline V gene (reference sequence). This clonotype was detected only a few times. The target antigen is unknown. From the 5' RACE reads, TCRdb called clonotypes with MiXCR, one entry per CDR3 protein. The table includes a few hundred thousand distinct CDR3 sequences, 6.5% to 8.5% detected once. Sample: PBMCs, taken roughly seven weeks after the first yellow fever vaccination. This receptor was obtained from a man between 18 and 29 years old who received the YFV17D yellow fever vaccine. The chain recombines TRBV7-9 with TRBJ2-2, with TRBD2 as a possible D gene (6 bases). The CDR3 DNA is TGTGCCAGCAGCCTGGTGGGACTGAACCCCACCGGGGAGCTGTTTTTT. This translates into CASSLVGLNPTGELFF.